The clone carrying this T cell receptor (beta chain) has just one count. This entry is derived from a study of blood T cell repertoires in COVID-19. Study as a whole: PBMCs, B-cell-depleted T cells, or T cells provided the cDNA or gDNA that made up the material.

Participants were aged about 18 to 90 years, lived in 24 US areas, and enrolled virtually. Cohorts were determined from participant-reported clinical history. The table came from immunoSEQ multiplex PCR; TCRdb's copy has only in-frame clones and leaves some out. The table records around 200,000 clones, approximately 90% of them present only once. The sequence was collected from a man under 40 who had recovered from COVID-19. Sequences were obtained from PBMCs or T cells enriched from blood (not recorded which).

The CDR3 DNA reads as TGCGCCAGCAGCCAAGATCACCAGCGGGGGGTATACGCGAACACCGGGGAGCTGTTTTTT. This encodes CASSQDHQRGVYANTGELFF. The chain joins TRBV4-1 to TRBJ2-2; TRBD2 matches at 9 bases. The CDR3 has 20 residues. The trim removed 0 bases at V and 0 bases at J, leaving 11 bases unmatched. Looked up from germline, CDR1 is MGHRA and CDR2 is YSYEKL.